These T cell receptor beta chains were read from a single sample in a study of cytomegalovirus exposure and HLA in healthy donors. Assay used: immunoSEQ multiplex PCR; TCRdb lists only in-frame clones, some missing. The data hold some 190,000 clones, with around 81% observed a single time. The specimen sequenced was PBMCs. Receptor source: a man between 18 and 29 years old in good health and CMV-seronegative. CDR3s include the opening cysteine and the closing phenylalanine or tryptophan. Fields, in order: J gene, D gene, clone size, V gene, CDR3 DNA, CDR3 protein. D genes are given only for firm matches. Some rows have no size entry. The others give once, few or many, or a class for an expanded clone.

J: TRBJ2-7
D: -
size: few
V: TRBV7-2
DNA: TGTGCCAGCAGCTTAGCGAAAGCGGCAGGGCAGTACTTC
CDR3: CASSLAKAAGQYF

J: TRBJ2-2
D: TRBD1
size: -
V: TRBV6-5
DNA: TGTGCCAGCAGACTCGGACAGGGGGCCACCGGGGAGCTGTTTTTT
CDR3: CASRLGQGATGELFF

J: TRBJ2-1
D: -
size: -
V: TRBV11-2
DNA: TGTGCCAGCAGCTTAGCCCTTGAGCAGTTCTTC
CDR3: CASSLALEQFF

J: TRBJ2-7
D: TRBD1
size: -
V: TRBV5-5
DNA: TGTGCCAGCAGCTACCCCCCCGGGACAGGATCCCCCTACGAGCAGTACTTC
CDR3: CASSYPPGTGSPYEQYF

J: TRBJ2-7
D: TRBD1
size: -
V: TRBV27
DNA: TGTGCCAGCAGCCAGACAGGGGGCGGGTACGAGCAGTACTTC
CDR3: CASSQTGGGYEQYF

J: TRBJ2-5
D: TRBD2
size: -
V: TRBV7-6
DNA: TGTGCCAGCAGCGCTGGGACTACCCAAGAGACCCAGTACTTC
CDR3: CASSAGTTQETQYF

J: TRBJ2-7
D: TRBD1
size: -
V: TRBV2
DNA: TGTGCCAGCGGACGACAGGGGACCTACGAGCAGTACTTC
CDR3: CASGRQGTYEQYF

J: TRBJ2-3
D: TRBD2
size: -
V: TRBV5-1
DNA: TGCGCCAGCAGCGGACGACTAGCGGCTAGCACAGATACGCAGTATTTT
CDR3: CASSGRLAASTDTQYF

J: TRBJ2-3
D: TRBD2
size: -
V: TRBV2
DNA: TGTGCCAGCGGCGGGGAGGGAGGGAAAAGCACAGATACGCAGTATTTT
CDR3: CASGGEGGKSTDTQYF

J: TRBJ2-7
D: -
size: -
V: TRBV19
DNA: TGTGCCAGTAGTATAGGGCGGAGCAGGCAGTACTTC
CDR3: CASSIGRSRQYF

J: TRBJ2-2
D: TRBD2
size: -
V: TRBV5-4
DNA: TGTGCCAGCACCCGAGCGGGGGCGAGCGGGGAGCTGTTTTTT
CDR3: CASTRAGASGELFF

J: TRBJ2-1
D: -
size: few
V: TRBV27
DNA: TGTGCCAGCAGCCGAGCCTCCGGGGGGCCGCTAGAGTTCTTC
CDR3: CASSRASGGPLEFF

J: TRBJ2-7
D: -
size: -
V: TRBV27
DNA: TGTGCCAGCAGGGACCCTGGACTCATCTACGAGCAGTACTTC
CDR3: CASRDPGLIYEQYF

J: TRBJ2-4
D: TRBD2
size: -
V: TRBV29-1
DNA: TGCAGCGTCTCGGGGGGTCAGGGAAACATTCAGTACTTC
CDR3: CSVSGGQGNIQYF

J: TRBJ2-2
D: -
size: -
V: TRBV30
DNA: TGTGCCTGGAGTGTGTCCCTAGCAGGGGAGCTGTTTTTT
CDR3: CAWSVSLAGELFF

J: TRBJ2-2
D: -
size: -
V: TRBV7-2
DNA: TGTGCCAACAGCCCCCTGACTGGCTGGAACACCGGGGAGCTGTTTTTT
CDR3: CANSPLTGWNTGELFF

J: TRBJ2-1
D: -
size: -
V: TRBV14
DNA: TGTGCCAGCAGCTCCCTCCTTGAGCAGTTCTTC
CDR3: CASSSLLEQFF

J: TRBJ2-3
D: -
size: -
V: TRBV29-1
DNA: TGCAGCGTTGAACTCTCCGGGAGCGAATACACAGATACGCAGTATTTT
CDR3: CSVELSGSEYTDTQYF

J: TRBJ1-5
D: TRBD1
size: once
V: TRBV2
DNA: TGTGCCAGCAGTGCGGACAGGGGGCCGAATCAGCCCCAGCATTTT
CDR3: CASSADRGPNQPQHF

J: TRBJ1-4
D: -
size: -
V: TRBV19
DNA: TGTGCCAGTAGACAGGGATCAGAGTGGGAAAAACTGTTTTTT
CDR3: CASRQGSEWEKLFF

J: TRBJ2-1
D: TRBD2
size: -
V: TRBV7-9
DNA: TGTGCCAGCAGCTTAAGACTAGCCCTGTTCTCCTACAATGAGCAGTTCTTC
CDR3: CASSLRLALFSYNEQFF

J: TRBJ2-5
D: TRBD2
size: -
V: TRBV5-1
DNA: TGCGCCAGCGCGGGGGGCGGGATGGAGACCCAGTACTTC
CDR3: CASAGGGMETQYF

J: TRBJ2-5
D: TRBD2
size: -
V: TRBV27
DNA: TGTGCCAGCAGCCAGGGGACTAGTCCCGAGGTGACCCAGTACTTC
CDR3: CASSQGTSPEVTQYF

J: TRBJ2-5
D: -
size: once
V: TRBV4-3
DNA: TGCGCCAGCAGCCAAGAATGGGGGGAAGAGACCCAGTACTTC
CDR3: CASSQEWGEETQYF

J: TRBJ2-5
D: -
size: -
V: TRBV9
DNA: TGTGCCAGCAGTCTATCCCCCCCGGAGACCCAGTACTTC
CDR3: CASSLSPPETQYF

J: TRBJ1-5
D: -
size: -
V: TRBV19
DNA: TGTGCCAGTAGTATGGGTGTCGGGGGGCGGATTGGCAATCAGCCCCAGCATTTT
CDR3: CASSMGVGGRIGNQPQHF

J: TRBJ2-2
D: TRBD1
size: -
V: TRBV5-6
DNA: TGTGCCAGCAAGGGACAGGGGGCAGGCACCGGGGAGCTGTTTTTT
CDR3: CASKGQGAGTGELFF

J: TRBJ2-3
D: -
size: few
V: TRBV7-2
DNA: TGTGCCAGCAGCTTAAGGGGGAGAACAGATACGCAGTATTTT
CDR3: CASSLRGRTDTQYF

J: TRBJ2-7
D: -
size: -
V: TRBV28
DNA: TGTGCCAGCAGTCCCACCTACGAGCAGTACTTC
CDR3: CASSPTYEQYF

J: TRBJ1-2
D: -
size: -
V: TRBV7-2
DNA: TGTGCCAGCAGCCAGCGCCCAGGGCTGGGCTATGGCTACACCTTC
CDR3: CASSQRPGLGYGYTF